This T cell receptor (beta chain) originates from a study of Ad26.COV2.S vaccination and SARS-CoV-2 variants. Study at large: Among those in the COV1001 Ad26.COV2.S trial arm was the donor.

Treatment reported: about 20 received Ad26.COV2.S at low or high dose, single or two shots; roughly five received placebo; per-sample allocation not given. Collection of the samples took place on day 63 after the first injection of vaccine or placebo. This clone appeared once. Data came from immunoSEQ multiplex PCR; TCRdb stores just in-frame clones and leaves some out. The table records approximately 350,000 clones, under 90% of them present only once. Germline V gene sequence: CDR1 WSHSY, CDR2 SAAADI. The length of the CDR3 is 12 residues. Trimming took 9 bases from V and 6 from J; bases not matched to a gene: 5.

Sequenced here: peripheral blood, sampled in a trial of Ad26.COV2.S vaccine versus placebo. The sequence derives from a person between 18 and 65 years old who received the Ad26.COV2.S COVID-19 vaccine or a placebo. This chain connects TRBV10-2 to TRBJ1-5; TRBD1 agrees at 7 bases. CDR3 amino acids: CASRTGAQPQHF. DNA for the CDR3: TGCGCCAGTCGGACAGGCGCTCAGCCCCAGCATTTT.